Given below is one TCR beta chain in context. TCRdb's table, derived via immunoSEQ multiplex PCR, lists solely in-frame clones and lacks some. The sample has 15,000 or so clones, approximately 84% seen once. These data come from a study of T cell changes during pregnancy in multiple sclerosis. CDR3 length: 14 amino acids. Germline loops: CDR1 PRHDT, CDR2 FYEKMQ (reference sequence). The V gene lost 0 bases and the J gene lost 4 bases, with 9 bases spanning the gap. The sample was CD8+ T cells from peripheral blood mononuclear cells, taken in the second trimester of pregnancy. V is TRBV13 and J is TRBJ1-1; perhaps TRBD1 as D (5 bases). This clonotype was obtained from a female donor in good health, enrolled as a control in a pregnancy study. The CDR3 DNA sequence: TGTGCCAGCAGCTTAGGTCGGGGGGTCACTGAAGCTTTCTTT. Residues: CASSLGRGVTEAFF.